The 23 T cell receptor beta chains below come from one sample, sequenced in a study of identical twins. TCRdb reprocessed the 5' RACE reads with MiXCR, giving one entry per CDR3 protein. This table holds some 900,000 distinct CDR3 sequences, 10% to 15% found once. The same data also went into a second study, on yellow fever vaccine responses in identical twins.

The specimen sequenced was PBMCs. These receptors came from a woman aged 18-29 years in good health.

The sample holds many counts of this clonotype. J is TRBJ2-2 and V is TRBV20-1; D is undetermined. CDR1 DFQATT and CDR2 SNEGSKA come from the germline V gene (reference sequence). This CDR3 is 14 amino acids long. V lost 0 bases, J lost 6 bases, and 11 bases lay in between. In DNA, the CDR3 is TGCAGTGCTAGAGAAGGGCAGGAAGCCGGGGAGCTGTTTTTT. It specifies CSAREGQEAGELFF.

This clonotype was seen only a few times. The chain joins TRBV11-1 to TRBJ2-1; 15 nucleotides match TRBD2. This CDR3 region has 18 residues. V shed 2 bases, J shed 3 bases, and the junction held 5 bases outside the gene matches. Germline V gene data show CDR1 as SGHAT and CDR2 as FQDESV (reference sequence). CDR3 protein: CASSLTGTSGRFYNEQFF. In DNA, the CDR3 is TGTGCCAGCAGCTTAACCGGGACTAGCGGGAGGTTCTACAATGAGCAGTTCTTC.

The chain employs TRBV7-8 and TRBJ2-7, with D unresolved. Germline V gene lookup returns CDR1 SGHVS and CDR2 FQNEAQ. The V end was cut by 1 base, the J end by 2 bases, with 15 bases between. The CDR3 loop spans 16 amino acids. CDR3 region: CASSLGVALEPYEQYF. CDR3 in DNA: TGTGCCAGCAGCTTAGGAGTTGCTTTAGAACCCTACGAGCAGTACTTC.

This clonotype was detected many times. The rearrangement uses TRBV15 and TRBJ2-7; D possibly corresponds to TRBD2 (5 bases). There are 16 residues in the CDR3. Trimming pared 3 bases from V and 5 bases from J, leaving 20 bases between. The germline V gene encodes CDR1 LNHNV and CDR2 YYDKDF (reference sequence). The chain's CDR3 is CATSSDPGGRGNEQYF. DNA of the CDR3: TGTGCCACCAGCAGTGATCCGGGTGGGAGAGGTAACGAGCAGTACTTC.

This clonotype showed up many times. The chain combines TRBV20-1 with TRBJ2-1; D gene unclear. CDR1 and CDR2 from the germline V gene are DFQATT and SNEGSKA (reference sequence). CDR3 length: 11 residues. Trimming left V 3 bases short and J 8 bases short, with 8 bases between. The CDR3 here is CSASLGYEQFF. In DNA form, the CDR3 reads TGCAGTGCTAGTCTGGGATATGAGCAGTTCTTC.

Only one count was recorded for this clonotype. The chain recombines TRBV2 with TRBJ2-1; D remains ambiguous. This CDR3 comprises 12 residues. Germline CDR1 and CDR2: SNHLY and FYNNEI. The ends were cut back, 5 bases at V and 10 bases at J, with 12 bases in the middle. The CDR3 DNA reads as TGTGCCAGCAGTATCCTCGTGAGCGAGCAGTTCTTC. Its protein product is CASSILVSEQFF.

V is TRBV20-1 and J is TRBJ2-1; 11 bases line up with TRBD2. The CDR3 covers 18 residues. With V trimmed by 2 bases and J by 0 bases, 9 bases remained unmatched. Per germline, CDR1 DFQATT and CDR2 SNEGSKA (reference sequence). The CDR3 DNA is TGCAGTGCTAGAATCCTAGCGGGGGGACTGAGCTCCTACAATGAGCAGTTCTTC. Encoded protein: CSARILAGGLSSYNEQFF.

This clonotype was observed a handful of times. The V gene is TRBV6-1, the J gene TRBJ2-1; 11 positions agree with TRBD2. Trimming at V came to 4 bases and at J to 7 bases, leaving 9 bases not matched to a gene. Germline CDR1 is MNHNS and CDR2 is SASEGT. This CDR3 comprises 16 residues. The CDR3 DNA reads TGTGCCAGCAGTGCACTAGCGGGAGTTGCTGGAAATGAGCAGTTCTTC. It translates to CASSALAGVAGNEQFF.

This clonotype was seen a few times. J is TRBJ2-1 and V is TRBV5-1, with TRBD2 matching over 7 bases. Looked up from germline, CDR1 is SGHRS and CDR2 is YFSETQ. Germline trimming cut 4 bases from V and 7 bases from J; bases unmatched to any gene: 5. This CDR3 is built from 13 residues. The CDR3 region is CASSVGLENEQFF. DNA of the CDR3: TGCGCCAGCAGCGTTGGACTAGAAAATGAGCAGTTCTTC.

There are a few counts of this clonotype. The chain joins TRBV4-1 to TRBJ1-2; TRBD1 matches 8 bases. Trimming took 6 bases from V and 9 from J; bases not matched to a gene: 12. The CDR3 has 14 residues. Looked up from germline, CDR1 is MGHRA and CDR2 is YSYEKL. CDR3 nucleotide sequence: TGCGCCAGCAGTCAATTCCAGGGGGCGAGGAGCTACACCTTC. It specifies CASSQFQGARSYTF.

This clonotype was recorded at least ten times. The gene calls are TRBV27 and TRBJ2-2; D ambiguous. Trimming cost V 3 bases and J 5 bases, with 7 bases left between them. The CDR3 contains 13 residues. Germline V gives CDR1 MNHEY, CDR2 SMNVEV (reference sequence). The CDR3 is CASSFLGTGELFF. DNA for the CDR3: TGTGCCAGCAGTTTTTTGGGGACCGGGGAGCTGTTTTTT.

This clonotype was seen ten or more times. The rearrangement links TRBV3-1 to TRBJ2-2; 8 bases map to TRBD2. Losses at the gene ends were 1 base for V and 3 bases for J; bases not matched to a gene: 4. The CDR3 is 16 residues long. The germline CDR1 and CDR2 sequences are LGHDT and YNNKEL (reference sequence). DNA of the CDR3: TGTGCCAGCAGCCAAGTATTGACTAGCGACACCGGGGAGCTGTTTTTT. Translation gives CASSQVLTSDTGELFF.

This clonotype was seen more than once but under ten times. CDR3: CSVLSGLDQPQHF. The CDR3 bases are TGCAGCGTTCTTTCAGGGCTCGATCAGCCCCAGCATTTT. The chain is built from TRBV29-1 and TRBJ1-5; weak D call: TRBD1 (5 bases). This CDR3 has 13 amino acids. Trimming shortened V by 5 bases and J by 5 bases, and 13 bases separated the two germline ends. CDR1 and CDR2 (germline): SQVTM, ANQGSEA. The whole variable domain, remainder taken from reference TRBV29-1 and TRBJ1-5, is SAVISQKPSRDICQRGTSLTIQCQVDSQVTMMFWYRQQPGQSLTLIATANQGSEATYESGFVIDKFPISRPNLTFSTLTVSNMSPEDSSIYLCSVLSGLDQPQHFGDGTRLSIL.

V usage is TRBV23-1 and J usage is TRBJ1-5, with D unresolved. TRBV23-1 belongs to the ORF category, with a function that is uncertain. The CDR3 is made up of 15 amino acids. The V and J ends lost 4 bases and 5 bases respectively, with 15 bases between them. CDR3 sequence (DNA): TGCGCCAGCAGTCGTGGTCAGGAGCCCCATCAGCCCCAGCATTTT. Translation: CASSRGQEPHQPQHF.

This clonotype was seen a few times. The V gene is TRBV24-1, the J gene TRBJ2-1; D is perhaps TRBD1 or TRBD2 (6 bases each). CDR1 KGHDR and CDR2 SFDVKD come from the germline V gene. This CDR3 is 13 amino acids long. Trimming left V 9 bases short and J 3 bases short, with 11 bases between. The CDR3 region has the DNA TGTGCCACCGAGGGGGGCCTCTACAATGAGCAGTTCTTC. Translated, it gives CATEGGLYNEQFF.

This clonotype has a handful of counts. This chain links TRBV29-1 with TRBJ2-1, with TRBD1 matching over 7 bases. Germline loops: CDR1 SQVTM, CDR2 ANQGSEA. With V trimmed by 5 bases and J by 13 bases, 11 bases remained unmatched. The CDR3 is 12 amino acids. CDR3 coding DNA: TGCAGCGTTCGGTCACTCCAGGGGGTACAGTTCTTC. Translating gives CSVRSLQGVQFF.

This clonotype occurred a few times. The chain combines TRBV20-1 with TRBJ2-2, with 7 nucleotides matching TRBD1. CDR1 DFQATT and CDR2 SNEGSKA come from the germline V gene (reference sequence). The CDR3 length is 16 residues. Trimming at V came to 0 bases and at J to 3 bases, leaving 7 bases not matched to a gene. CDR3 residues: CSARDRTGTDTGELFF. CDR3 nucleotides: TGCAGTGCTAGAGACAGAACAGGGACAGACACCGGGGAGCTGTTTTTT.

V and J are TRBV10-2 and TRBJ2-6; D is uncertain. Germline assignment: CDR1 WSHSY and CDR2 SAAADI. V was shortened by 1 base and J by 0 bases, with 7 bases between the two germline ends. The CDR3 loop spans 16 amino acids. CDR3 nucleotides: TGCGCCAGCAGTGAGTATCCGAGCTCTGGGGCCAACGTCCTGACTTTC. Protein product: CASSEYPSSGANVLTF.

A few counts support this clonotype. V gene TRBV7-8 combines with J gene TRBJ2-2, with D hard to call. Germline-derived CDR1 and CDR2 are SGHVS and FQNEAQ. This CDR3 contains 15 residues. V dropped 0 bases and J dropped 1 base, with 6 bases sitting between them. Here the CDR3 reads CASSLAPVNTGELFF. The CDR3 DNA reads TGTGCCAGCAGCTTAGCCCCGGTGAACACCGGGGAGCTGTTTTTT.

This clonotype showed up just a few times. The J gene is TRBJ2-3, the V gene TRBV11-1, with TRBD2 matching 14 bases. The V gene end was trimmed by 0 bases and the J gene end by 2 bases; junction bases not matched to a gene: 13. Germline CDR1 is SGHAT and CDR2 is FQDESV (reference sequence). The CDR3 length is 21 residues. The CDR3 bases are TGTGCCAGCAGCTTAGCGCGGGCGACTAGCGGGAGGGCCGGTAACACAGATACGCAGTATTTT. It specifies CASSLARATSGRAGNTDTQYF.

This clonotype has a handful of counts. The chain joins TRBV9 to TRBJ2-2, with TRBD1 as a possible D gene (5 bases). The V gene's germline CDR1 is SGDLS and CDR2 YYNGEE. The CDR3 consists of 14 residues. The V end was cut by 4 bases, the J end by 6 bases, with 13 bases between. The CDR3 here is CASSRQLSAGELFF. CDR3 DNA: TGTGCCAGCAGCCGACAGCTGTCAGCCGGGGAGCTGTTTTTT.

The V call is TRBV7-9, the J call TRBJ2-1; D is unresolved. V dropped 2 bases and J dropped 6 bases, with 17 bases sitting between them. The CDR3 has 16 amino acids. Germline loops: CDR1 SEHNR, CDR2 FQNEAQ (reference sequence). The CDR3: CASSLTGQAELNEQFF. In DNA, the CDR3 is TGTGCCAGCAGCTTAACTGGGCAGGCTGAACTCAATGAGCAGTTCTTC.

This clonotype came up a few times. The gene calls are TRBV25-1 and TRBJ2-1; no reliable D call. The V and J ends lost 3 bases and 9 bases respectively, with 12 bases between them. Germline V gene lookup returns CDR1 MGHDK and CDR2 SYGVNS. The CDR3 sequence is 13 residues long. The CDR3 region is CASSDTVGLEQFF. In nucleotides, the CDR3 is TGTGCCAGCAGTGACACCGTCGGTCTTGAGCAGTTCTTC. Full variable domain (remainder filled in from reference TRBV25-1 and TRBJ2-1): EADIYQTPRYLVIGTGKKITLECSQTMGHDKMYWYQQDPGMELHLIHYSYGVNSTEKGDLSSESTVSRIRTEHFPLTLESARPSHTSQYLCASSDTVGLEQFFGPGTRLTVL.